Presented here are 26 T cell receptor beta chains from one specimen sequenced in a study of blood T cell repertoires in COVID-19. The repertoire was sequenced with immunoSEQ multiplex PCR; TCRdb's copy has only in-frame clones and lacks some. Of over 100,000 clones detected, 70% to 90% appear once; the ten largest clones hold roughly 5%. Sequenced input: peripheral blood. These receptors were collected from a human donor in a cohort sampled during active COVID-19.

The chain links TRBV28 to TRBJ1-2; perhaps TRBD1 as D (5 bases). Trimming left V 9 bases short and J 5 bases short, with 16 bases between. Germline assignment: CDR1 MDHEN and CDR2 SYDVKM. The CDR3 is 13 residues long. The CDR3 bases are TGTGCCAGTTCCCGGTTTGGGGGGTATGGCTACACCTTC. This gives the protein CASSRFGGYGYTF.

The rearrangement links TRBV7-9 to TRBJ2-7; 7 bases fit TRBD1. There are 14 residues in the CDR3. CDR1 SEHNR and CDR2 FQNEAQ come from the germline V gene (reference sequence). Trimming at V came to 1 base and at J to 4 bases, leaving 4 bases not matched to a gene. This CDR3 reads CASSLGGGGYEQYF. The CDR3 DNA sequence: TGTGCCAGCAGCTTAGGAGGGGGCGGTTACGAGCAGTACTTC.

The chain employs TRBV19 and TRBJ2-1; the D gene is possibly TRBD1 (5 bases). Germline CDR1 LNHDA, CDR2 SQIVND (reference sequence). The length of the CDR3 is 14 residues. V shed 3 bases and J shed 11 bases, with 17 bases lying between them. The CDR3 is CASSMGLSDQKQFF. The CDR3 bases are TGTGCCAGTAGTATGGGGCTATCCGACCAAAAGCAGTTCTTC.

In regard to this clone: At one boundary the junction diverges from the germline segment, which might be a read error. The DNA of the CDR3 is TGTGCCAGTAGGATAGGATGGGACACCAACACCGGGGAGCTGTTTTTT. Translation: CASRIGWDTNTGELFF. V is TRBV19 and J is TRBJ2-2; TRBD1 might be the D (6 bases). The CDR3 spans 16 residues. Germline CDR1 is LNHDA and CDR2 is SQIVND (reference sequence).

The rearrangement uses TRBV25-1 and TRBJ1-2; no reliable D call. V was pared by 3 bases and J by 8 bases, with 4 bases between. The CDR3 has 10 amino acids. Germline CDR1 and CDR2: MGHDK and SYGVNS. CDR3: CASSDLGYTF. CDR3 sequence (DNA): TGTGCCAGCAGTGACCTCGGCTACACCTTC.

The chain links TRBV12-3 or TRBV12-4 to TRBJ2-3, with a tentative D call TRBD2 (5 bases). CDR3 length equals 11 residues. V shed 4 bases and J shed 6 bases, with 5 bases lying between them. This CDR3 reads CASSSGDTQYF. Here the CDR3 DNA reads TGTGCCAGCAGTTCGGGGGATACGCAGTATTTT.

The chain links TRBV18 to TRBJ1-3; TRBD1 aligns across 7 bases. Germline V gene sequence: CDR1 KGHSH, CDR2 LQKENI. The CDR3 covers 16 residues. V was pared by 3 bases and J by 0 bases, with 5 bases of the junction left unmatched. The CDR3 sequence: CASSPTGQVSGNTIYF. CDR3 bases: TGTGCCAGCTCACCGACAGGGCAAGTCTCTGGAAACACCATATATTTT.

The V gene is TRBV4-1, the J gene TRBJ2-1; 13 bases align to TRBD2. V lost 5 bases and J lost 7; bases outside the gene matches: 5. This CDR3 spans 15 amino acids. CDR1 is MGHRA and CDR2 is YSYEKL in the germline V gene. The CDR3 loop reads CASSITSGRENEQFF. The CDR3 DNA reads as TGCGCCAGCAGCATTACTAGCGGGAGGGAGAATGAGCAGTTCTTC.

This clone was counted once. This chain connects TRBV3-1 (or the pseudogene TRBV3-2) to TRBJ2-7, with TRBD2 matching 7 bases. Germline values: CDR1 LGHDT, CDR2 YNNKEL (reference sequence). The CDR3 is made up of 13 amino acids. Germline trimming cut 5 bases from V and 0 bases from J; bases unmatched to any gene: 1. The CDR3 reads CASSGDYSYEQYF. As DNA, the CDR3 is TGTGCCAGCAGCGGGGACTACTCCTACGAGCAGTACTTC.

The genes are TRBV28 and TRBJ2-3, with D possibly matching TRBD2 (6 bases). The V and J ends lost 7 bases and 3 bases respectively, with 23 bases between them. There are 17 residues in the CDR3. The germline V gene has CDR1 MDHEN and CDR2 SYDVKM. This CDR3 is CASMMGGAESRTDTQYF. In DNA, the CDR3 is TGTGCCAGCATGATGGGGGGAGCGGAAAGTCGGACAGATACGCAGTATTTT.

This clone was detected once. This chain joins TRBV7-3 and TRBJ2-3, with D perhaps TRBD2 (6 bases). CDR1 is SGHTA and CDR2 is FQGTGA in the germline V gene. The ends were cut back, 5 bases at V and 8 bases at J, with 17 bases in the middle. CDR3 length: 14 amino acids. CDR3 protein: CASSAGTSGRTQYF. For the CDR3, the DNA is TGTGCCAGCAGCGCCGGGACTTCTGGGCGTACGCAGTATTTT.

The rearrangement joins TRBV28 to TRBJ1-3; D not certain. The V and J ends lost 5 bases and 0 bases respectively, with 17 bases between them. This CDR3 has 17 residues. CDR1 MDHEN and CDR2 SYDVKM come from the germline V gene. The CDR3 region is CASSTSAWAASGNTIYF. CDR3 in DNA: TGTGCCAGCAGTACATCCGCATGGGCCGCCTCTGGAAACACCATATATTTT.

The chain combines TRBV27 with TRBJ1-1; 7 nucleotides align to TRBD1. The CDR3 covers 15 residues. Per germline, CDR1 MNHEY and CDR2 SMNVEV (reference sequence). Germline trimming cut 8 bases from V and 0 bases from J; bases unmatched to any gene: 9. CDR3 sequence (DNA): TGTGCCAGCTGGAGGACAGGCGGCATGAACACTGAAGCTTTCTTT. Encoded protein: CASWRTGGMNTEAFF.

The genes are TRBV5-4 and TRBJ2-5; 11 positions agree with TRBD2. The CDR3 runs 15 residues. V trimming: 5 bases; J trimming: 5 bases; junction bases outside the gene matches: 8. Germline lookup yields CDR1 SGHNT and CDR2 YYREEE (reference sequence). CDR3 sequence (DNA): TGTGCCAGCAGACTCTTGACTAGCGGGGAGGAGACCCAGTACTTC. Its protein is CASRLLTSGEETQYF.

The chain uses TRBV6-5 and TRBJ2-7; TRBD2 matches at 10 bases. The germline gives CDR1 MNHEY, CDR2 SVGAGI. The CDR3 extends over 15 amino acids. The junction had 6 bases not matched to a gene; V was cut back by 6 bases and J by 1 base. The CDR3 loop is CASSLLAGESYEQYF. CDR3 DNA: TGTGCCAGCAGCCTCCTAGCGGGGGAATCCTACGAGCAGTACTTC.

The genes are TRBV18 and TRBJ1-2; D perhaps matches TRBD1 (5 bases). Germline CDR1 is KGHSH and CDR2 is LQKENI. Trimming removed 2 bases from V and 2 bases from J, with 6 bases in between. The length of the CDR3 is 13 residues. The DNA of the CDR3 is TGTGCCAGCTCACCAGGACAAAACTATGGCTACACCTTC. It translates to CASSPGQNYGYTF.

This chain uses TRBV6-2 or TRBV6-3 with TRBJ2-1; D possibly corresponds to TRBD2 (5 bases). The CDR3 length is 15 residues. CDR1 and CDR2 (germline): MNHEY, SVGEGT. V lost 2 bases, J lost 6 bases, and 14 bases lay in between. CDR3 residues: CASSYAPGSVNEQFF. The CDR3 DNA reads as TGTGCCAGCAGTTACGCCCCTGGGAGCGTCAATGAGCAGTTCTTC.

The chain uses TRBV10-3 and TRBJ2-7; 13 nucleotides agree with TRBD2. The CDR3 is made up of 19 amino acids. In germline, CDR1 is ENHRY, CDR2 SYGVKD. After removal of 0 bases from V and 1 base from J, the junction contained 9 bases not matched to a gene. The CDR3 reads CAISESTSGRFRASYEQYF. Written as DNA, the CDR3 is TGTGCCATCAGTGAGTCGACTAGCGGGAGGTTTCGAGCGTCCTACGAGCAGTACTTC.

This rearrangement joins TRBV5-6 to TRBJ1-5; 11 bases map to TRBD1. Germline trimming cut 1 base from V and 1 base from J; bases unmatched to any gene: 7. This CDR3 spans 18 amino acids. Germline lookup yields CDR1 SGHDT and CDR2 YYEEEE. DNA for the CDR3: TGTGCCAGCAGCTTGCGGGGACAGGGGGTAGGCAGCAATCAGCCCCAGCATTTT. This encodes CASSLRGQGVGSNQPQHF. Complete variable domain (other parts from reference TRBV5-6 and TRBJ1-5): DAGVTQSPTHLIKTRGQQVTLRCSPKSGHDTVSWYQQALGQGPQFIFQYYEEEERQRGNFPDRFSGHQFPNYSSELNVNALLLGDSALYLCASSLRGQGVGSNQPQHFGDGTRLSIL.

The chain has TRBV4-1 and TRBJ2-1, with a possible D match to TRBD2 (5 bases). The germline V gene has CDR1 MGHRA and CDR2 YSYEKL. CDR3 size: 16 residues. V shed 4 bases and J shed 3 bases, with 16 bases lying between them. The CDR3 loop reads CASSRGSEPVYNEQFF. The CDR3 DNA follows: TGCGCCAGCAGCCGCGGGTCGGAGCCAGTCTACAATGAGCAGTTCTTC.

The genes are TRBV6-6 and TRBJ1-2; 8 nucleotides line up with TRBD1. The CDR3 runs to 16 residues. Germline V lookup: CDR1 MNHNY, CDR2 SVGAGI (reference sequence). With V trimmed by 2 bases and J by 3 bases, 8 bases remained unmatched. CDR3 amino acids: CASSYQGAPLDYGYTF. CDR3 in DNA: TGTGCCAGCAGTTACCAGGGGGCCCCCTTGGACTATGGCTACACCTTC.

The rearrangement links TRBV7-3 to TRBJ1-6, with TRBD1 as a possible D gene (5 bases). Germline CDR1 reads SGHTA; CDR2 reads FQGTGA. The CDR3 is 16 residues long. The V gene lost 2 bases and the J gene lost 2 bases, with 10 bases spanning the gap. The CDR3 coding sequence is TGTGCCAGCAGCTTAGGAGGGGAGGCCTATAATTCACCCCTCCACTTT. Translation: CASSLGGEAYNSPLHF.

The gene calls are TRBV28 and TRBJ2-7; D remains ambiguous. The V gene's germline CDR1 is MDHEN and CDR2 SYDVKM. The CDR3 spans 15 residues. Trimming shortened V by 7 bases and J by 1 base, and 17 bases separated the two germline ends. The DNA of the CDR3 is TGTGCCAGCACGTCTAACCGAATCCTGTCCTACGAGCAGTACTTC. Protein sequence: CASTSNRILSYEQYF.

The rearrangement links TRBV10-1 to TRBJ2-2; 12 nucleotides match TRBD2. The CDR3 loop spans 19 amino acids. The V gene's germline CDR1 is WNHNN and CDR2 SYGVQD (reference sequence). V gave up 5 bases and J gave up 6 bases; unmatched junction bases: 16. The CDR3 nucleotides are TGCGCCAGCAGTAGGACAGGTCTGACTAGCGGGGGTCTCTCCGGGGAGCTGTTTTTT. This encodes CASSRTGLTSGGLSGELFF.

The chain links TRBV25-1 to TRBJ2-3, with a weak D call TRBD1 (5 bases). Trimming removed 6 bases from V and 4 bases from J, with 8 bases in between. The germline gives CDR1 MGHDK, CDR2 SYGVNS. The CDR3 covers 12 residues. The CDR3 DNA is TGTGCCAGCAGCTTCAGGGCAGATACGCAGTATTTT. This gives the protein CASSFRADTQYF.

This rearrangement joins TRBV7-2 to TRBJ2-1; 8 positions match TRBD2. V dropped 4 bases and J dropped 6; count of bases not matched to a gene: 8. The germline CDR1 and CDR2 sequences are SGHTA and FQGNSA. This CDR3 contains 15 residues. DNA for the CDR3: TGTGCCAGCAGCTCGGGACTAGTGGGCCGCAATGAGCAGTTCTTC. Protein sequence: CASSSGLVGRNEQFF.